This T cell receptor beta chain was found in a study of blood T cell repertoires in COVID-19. Across the study: The United States, Italy and Spain were the sources of the acute and convalescent COVID-19 samples. In each case, the material was cDNA or gDNA derived from T cells, B-cell-depleted T cells, or PBMCs.

In the study's own analysis: Estimates of nucleated cell counts were drawn from the amplification of reference gene primers. This table comes from immunoSEQ multiplex PCR, and its TCRdb copy is limited to in-frame clones, with some not included. V, J and clone size are those of that table, while D and trimming were read from the DNA. The repertoire includes 150,000 to 200,000 clones, 85% to 90% of them detected once, and almost 1% sits in the top ten. The CDR3 is made up of 14 amino acids. Germline-derived CDR1 and CDR2 are GTSNPN and SVGIG (reference sequence). Trimming took 3 bases from V and 9 from J, leaving 19 bases between them.

The receptor was isolated from a man younger than 35 with acute or convalescent COVID-19. The chain has TRBV30 and TRBJ2-3; a possible D gene is TRBD1 (6 bases). The sequenced sample was peripheral blood. CDR3 loop: CAWRLDRSSTTQYF. CDR3 nucleotide sequence: TGTGCCTGGAGATTGGACAGATCATCAACCACGCAGTATTTT.